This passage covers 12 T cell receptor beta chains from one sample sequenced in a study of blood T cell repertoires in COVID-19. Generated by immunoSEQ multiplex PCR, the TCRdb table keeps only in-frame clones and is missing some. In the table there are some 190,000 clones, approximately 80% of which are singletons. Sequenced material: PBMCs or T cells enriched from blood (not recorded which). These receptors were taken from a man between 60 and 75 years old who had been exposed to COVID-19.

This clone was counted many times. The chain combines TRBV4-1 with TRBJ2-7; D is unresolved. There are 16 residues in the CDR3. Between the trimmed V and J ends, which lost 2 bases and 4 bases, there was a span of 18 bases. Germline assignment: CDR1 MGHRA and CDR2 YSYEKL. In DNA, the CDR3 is TGCGCCAGCAGCCAATCGAGCCCCCTGTTTGATTACGAGCAGTACTTC. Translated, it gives CASSQSSPLFDYEQYF.

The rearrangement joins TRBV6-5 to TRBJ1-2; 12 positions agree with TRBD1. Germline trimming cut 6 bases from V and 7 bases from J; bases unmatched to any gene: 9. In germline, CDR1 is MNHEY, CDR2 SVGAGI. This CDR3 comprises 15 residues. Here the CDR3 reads CASRPTGQGAFGYTF. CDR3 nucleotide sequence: TGTGCCAGCAGACCTACGGGACAGGGGGCTTTTGGCTACACCTTC.

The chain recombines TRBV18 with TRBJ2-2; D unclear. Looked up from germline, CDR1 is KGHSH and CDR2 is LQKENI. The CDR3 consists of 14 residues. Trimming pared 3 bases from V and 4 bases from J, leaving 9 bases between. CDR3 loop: CASSPRVGTGELFF. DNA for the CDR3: TGTGCCAGCTCACCCCGCGTCGGCACCGGGGAGCTGTTTTTT.

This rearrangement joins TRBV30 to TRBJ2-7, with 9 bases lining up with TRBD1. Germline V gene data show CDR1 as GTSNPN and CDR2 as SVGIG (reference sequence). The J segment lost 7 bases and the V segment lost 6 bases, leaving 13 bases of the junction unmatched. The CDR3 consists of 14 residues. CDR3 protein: CACRTGGPHAEQYF. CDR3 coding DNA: TGTGCCTGCCGAACAGGGGGCCCACATGCTGAGCAGTACTTC.

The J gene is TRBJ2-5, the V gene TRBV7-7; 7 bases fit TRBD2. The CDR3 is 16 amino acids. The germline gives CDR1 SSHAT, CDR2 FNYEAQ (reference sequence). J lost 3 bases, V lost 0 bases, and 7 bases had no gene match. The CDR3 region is CASSLAALGGEETQYF. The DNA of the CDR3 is TGTGCCAGCAGCTTAGCGGCCTTGGGGGGGGAAGAGACCCAGTACTTC.

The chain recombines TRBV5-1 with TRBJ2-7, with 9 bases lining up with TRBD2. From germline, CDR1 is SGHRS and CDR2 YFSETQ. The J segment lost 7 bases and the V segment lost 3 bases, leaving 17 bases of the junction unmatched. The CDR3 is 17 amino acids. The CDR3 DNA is TGCGCCAGCAGCTCCCTGGGGGCTAGCGGGAAGAAGGAAGAGCAGTACTTC. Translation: CASSSLGASGKKEEQYF.

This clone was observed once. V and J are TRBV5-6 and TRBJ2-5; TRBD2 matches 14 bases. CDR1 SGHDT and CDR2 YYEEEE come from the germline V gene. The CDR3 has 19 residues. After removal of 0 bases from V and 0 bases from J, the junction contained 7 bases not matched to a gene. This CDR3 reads CASSLGLGLAGGYQETQYF. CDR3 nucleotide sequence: TGTGCCAGCAGCTTGGGGCTCGGACTAGCGGGAGGCTACCAAGAGACCCAGTACTTC.

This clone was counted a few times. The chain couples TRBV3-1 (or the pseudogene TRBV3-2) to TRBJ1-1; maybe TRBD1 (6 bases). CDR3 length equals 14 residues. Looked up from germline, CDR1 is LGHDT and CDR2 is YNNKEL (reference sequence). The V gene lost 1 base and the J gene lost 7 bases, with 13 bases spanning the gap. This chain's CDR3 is CASSQGGTLGEAFF. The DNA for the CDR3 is TGTGCCAGCAGCCAAGGGGGGACATTGGGTGAAGCTTTCTTT.

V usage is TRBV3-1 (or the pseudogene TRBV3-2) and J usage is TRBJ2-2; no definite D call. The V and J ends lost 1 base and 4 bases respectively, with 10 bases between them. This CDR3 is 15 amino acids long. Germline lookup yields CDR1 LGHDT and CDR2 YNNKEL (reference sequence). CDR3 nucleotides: TGTGCCAGCAGCCAAGGTGACACACGCACCGGGGAGCTGTTTTTT. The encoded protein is CASSQGDTRTGELFF.

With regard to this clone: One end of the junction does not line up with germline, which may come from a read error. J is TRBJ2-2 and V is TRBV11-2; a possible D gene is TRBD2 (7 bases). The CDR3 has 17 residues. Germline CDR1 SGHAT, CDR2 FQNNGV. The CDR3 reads CASSWGSGGAKTGELFF. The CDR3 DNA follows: TGTGCCAGCAGCTGGGGTTCTGGGGGGGCGAAGACCGGGGAGCTGTTTTTT.

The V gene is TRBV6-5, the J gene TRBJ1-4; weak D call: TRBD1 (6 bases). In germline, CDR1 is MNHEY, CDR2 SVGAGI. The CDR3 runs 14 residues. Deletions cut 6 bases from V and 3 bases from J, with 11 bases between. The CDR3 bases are TGTGCCAGCAGCCCAGGGGCGCCTAATGAAAAACTGTTTTTT. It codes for CASSPGAPNEKLFF.

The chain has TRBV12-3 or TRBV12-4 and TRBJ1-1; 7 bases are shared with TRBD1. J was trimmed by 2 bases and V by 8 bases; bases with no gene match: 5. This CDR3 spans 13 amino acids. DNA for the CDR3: TGTGCCAGCGGCGGGACAGCCAACACTGAAGCTTTCTTT. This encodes CASGGTANTEAFF.